This T cell receptor beta chain was obtained from a study of blood T cell repertoires in COVID-19 (dated by TCRdb to 2018 to 2020). At the level of the whole study: Collaborator samples came from the United States, Italy and Spain and covered acute and convalescent phases of COVID-19. Where HLA class I and class II types were available, the types were taken from metadata supplied by the sample provider, not from assay-based typing. The material from the prospective study consisted of cDNA or gDNA derived from T cells, B-cell-depleted T cells, or PBMCs. The samples were drawn from two sources: the first 160 participants of the ongoing ImmuneRACE study, and some 1,300 subjects contributed by 6 global collaborators. Subjects who had been exposed to COVID-19, were actively infected with it, or had recovered from it provided the deeply sampled blood TCRbeta repertoires that made up the dataset. Nearly every sample came with metadata listing a de-identified subject ID, COVID-19 status, age in years and sex. A freely available public database, intended as a resource for researchers studying the immune response to SARS-CoV-2, is where the repertoires were released. General study outcomes and caveats: The amount of clinical and demographic metadata varied by source and participant and was provided uncurated.

On this clone itself: This receptor's antigen is unknown. No base-level quality is on record; no much larger clone is a single base apart.

TCRbeta CDR3 regions were amplified from genomic DNA by means of the immunoSEQ Assay, a bias-controlled multiplex PCR. Under the source paper's analysis protocol: Within the assay, amplification of reference gene primers was used to estimate how many nucleated cells each sample contained. Sequence reads were collapsed and filtered to measure the absolute abundance of every unique TCRbeta CDR3 rearrangement. For each sample, productive Simpson clonality was calculated as the square root of Simpson's diversity index across productive rearrangements. TCRdb stores this immuneACCESS table with in-frame sequences only. Part of the clones is absent; in the studies checked, under half of the shortfall reflects unresolved V genes, and no reason is known for the rest. V and J calls plus clone size are reproduced from that table; the DNA served to infer D and trimming. This sample comprises 190,000 or so clones, around nine tenths of them detected only once. The biggest ten clones account for 0.8% to 1% of the sample.

A second Seattle source provided samples from volunteer blood donors who had recovered from COVID-19. Collaborating institutions collected whole blood in K2EDTA tubes following their own protocols. For TCRbeta analysis, collaborators shipped samples in one of three forms: frozen whole blood, isolated PBMCs, or DNA extracted from either of those sample types. CDR1 and CDR2 were assigned from the germline V gene (reference sequence) as MNHEY and SMNVEV. Cut back by 2 bases and 4 bases, the V and J ends lie 12 bases apart. The CDR3 numbers 15 residues from cysteine through phenylalanine. CDR3 DNA is the only sequence kept; it has 45 bases, read in frame from the first base.

This sequence uses TRBV27 and TRBJ2-4, and the D gene may be TRBD2, 6 bases matching. The origin of this receptor is a young woman who had recovered from COVID-19. The sequencing sample was made of peripheral blood. CDR3 loop: CASSLNAGKKNIQYF. The nucleotide sequence reads TGTGCCAGCAGTTTAAACGCGGGAAAGAAAAACATTCAGTACTTC.